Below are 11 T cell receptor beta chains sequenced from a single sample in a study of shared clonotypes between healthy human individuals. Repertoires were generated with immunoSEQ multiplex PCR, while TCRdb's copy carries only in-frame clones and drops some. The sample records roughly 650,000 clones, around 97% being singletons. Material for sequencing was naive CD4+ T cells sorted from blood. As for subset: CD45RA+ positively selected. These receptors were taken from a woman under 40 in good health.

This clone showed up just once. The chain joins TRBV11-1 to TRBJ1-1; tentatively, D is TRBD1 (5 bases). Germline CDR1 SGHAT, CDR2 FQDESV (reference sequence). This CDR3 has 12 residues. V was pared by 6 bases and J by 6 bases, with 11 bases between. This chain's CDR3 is CASSSGGAEAFF. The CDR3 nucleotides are TGTGCCAGCAGTTCCGGGGGGGCTGAAGCTTTCTTT.

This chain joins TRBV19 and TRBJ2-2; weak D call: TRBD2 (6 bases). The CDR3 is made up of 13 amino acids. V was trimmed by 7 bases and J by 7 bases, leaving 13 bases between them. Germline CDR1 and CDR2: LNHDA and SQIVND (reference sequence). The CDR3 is CASKEGIGGELFF. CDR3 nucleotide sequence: TGTGCCAGTAAGGAGGGAATCGGCGGGGAGCTGTTTTTT.

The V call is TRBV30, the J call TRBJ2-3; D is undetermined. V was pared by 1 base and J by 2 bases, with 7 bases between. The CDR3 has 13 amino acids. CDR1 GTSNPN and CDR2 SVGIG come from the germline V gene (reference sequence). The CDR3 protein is CAWSGANTDTQYF. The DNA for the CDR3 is TGTGCCTGGAGTGGGGCTAACACAGATACGCAGTATTTT.

Here the CDR3 reads CASSLGLVDRDPDTQYF. The DNA for the CDR3 is TGTGCCAGCAGCTTAGGGCTAGTCGACAGGGACCCAGATACGCAGTATTTT. V is TRBV7-9 and J is TRBJ2-3, with 7 bases identical to TRBD1. CDR1 SEHNR and CDR2 FQNEAQ come from the germline V gene (reference sequence). This CDR3 is built from 17 residues. V lost 1 base, J lost 4 bases, and 11 bases stayed unmatched.

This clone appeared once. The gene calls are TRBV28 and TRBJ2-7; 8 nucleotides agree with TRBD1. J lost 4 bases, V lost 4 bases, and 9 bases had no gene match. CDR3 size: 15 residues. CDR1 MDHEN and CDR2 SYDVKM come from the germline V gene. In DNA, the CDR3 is TGTGCCAGCAGTTCAGGACAGGGAATTAATTACGAGCAGTACTTC. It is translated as CASSSGQGINYEQYF.

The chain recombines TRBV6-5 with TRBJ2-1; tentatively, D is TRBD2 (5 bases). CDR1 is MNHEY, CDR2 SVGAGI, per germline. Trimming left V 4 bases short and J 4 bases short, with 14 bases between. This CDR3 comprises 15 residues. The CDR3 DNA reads TGTGCCAGCAGTTCGACCGGGGTTTCATACAATGAGCAGTTCTTC. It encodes CASSSTGVSYNEQFF.

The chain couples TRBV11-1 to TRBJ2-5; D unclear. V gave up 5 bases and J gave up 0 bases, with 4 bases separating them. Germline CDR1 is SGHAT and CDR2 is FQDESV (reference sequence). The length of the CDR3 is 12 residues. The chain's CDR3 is CASSAYQETQYF. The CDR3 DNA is TGTGCCAGCAGCGCCTACCAAGAGACCCAGTACTTC.

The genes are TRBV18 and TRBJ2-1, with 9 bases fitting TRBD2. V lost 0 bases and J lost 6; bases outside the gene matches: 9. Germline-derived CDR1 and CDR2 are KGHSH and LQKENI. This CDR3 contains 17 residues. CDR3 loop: CASSPPSLAGTFNEQFF. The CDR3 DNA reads TGTGCCAGCTCACCACCGTCACTAGCGGGCACGTTCAATGAGCAGTTCTTC.

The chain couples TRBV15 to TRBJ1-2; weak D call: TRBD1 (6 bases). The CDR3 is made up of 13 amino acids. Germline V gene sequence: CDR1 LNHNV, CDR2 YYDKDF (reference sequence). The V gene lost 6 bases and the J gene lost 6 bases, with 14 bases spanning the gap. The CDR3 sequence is CATRGGQFDGYTF. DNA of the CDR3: TGTGCCACCAGGGGGGGGCAATTTGATGGCTACACCTTC.

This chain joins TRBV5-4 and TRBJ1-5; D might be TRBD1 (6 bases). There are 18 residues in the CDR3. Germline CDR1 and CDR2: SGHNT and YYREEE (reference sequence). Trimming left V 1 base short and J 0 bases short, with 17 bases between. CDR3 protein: CASSLSEGGLYSNQPQHF. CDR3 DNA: TGTGCCAGCAGCTTGTCCGAGGGGGGACTGTATAGCAATCAGCCCCAGCATTTT. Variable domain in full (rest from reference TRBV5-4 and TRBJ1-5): ETGVTQSPTHLIKTRGQQVTLRCSSQSGHNTVSWYQQALGQGPQFIFQYYREEENGRGNFPPRFSGLQFPNYSSELNVNALELDDSALYLCASSLSEGGLYSNQPQHFGDGTRLSIL.

This CDR3 reads CASSQARDPTYEQYF. The CDR3 nucleotides are TGCGCCAGCAGCCAAGCTAGGGATCCGACCTACGAGCAGTACTTC. The J gene is TRBJ2-7, the V gene TRBV4-1; D gene unclear. V was clipped by 1 base and J by 2 bases, with 12 bases between them. The CDR3 runs 15 residues. Germline values: CDR1 MGHRA, CDR2 YSYEKL.